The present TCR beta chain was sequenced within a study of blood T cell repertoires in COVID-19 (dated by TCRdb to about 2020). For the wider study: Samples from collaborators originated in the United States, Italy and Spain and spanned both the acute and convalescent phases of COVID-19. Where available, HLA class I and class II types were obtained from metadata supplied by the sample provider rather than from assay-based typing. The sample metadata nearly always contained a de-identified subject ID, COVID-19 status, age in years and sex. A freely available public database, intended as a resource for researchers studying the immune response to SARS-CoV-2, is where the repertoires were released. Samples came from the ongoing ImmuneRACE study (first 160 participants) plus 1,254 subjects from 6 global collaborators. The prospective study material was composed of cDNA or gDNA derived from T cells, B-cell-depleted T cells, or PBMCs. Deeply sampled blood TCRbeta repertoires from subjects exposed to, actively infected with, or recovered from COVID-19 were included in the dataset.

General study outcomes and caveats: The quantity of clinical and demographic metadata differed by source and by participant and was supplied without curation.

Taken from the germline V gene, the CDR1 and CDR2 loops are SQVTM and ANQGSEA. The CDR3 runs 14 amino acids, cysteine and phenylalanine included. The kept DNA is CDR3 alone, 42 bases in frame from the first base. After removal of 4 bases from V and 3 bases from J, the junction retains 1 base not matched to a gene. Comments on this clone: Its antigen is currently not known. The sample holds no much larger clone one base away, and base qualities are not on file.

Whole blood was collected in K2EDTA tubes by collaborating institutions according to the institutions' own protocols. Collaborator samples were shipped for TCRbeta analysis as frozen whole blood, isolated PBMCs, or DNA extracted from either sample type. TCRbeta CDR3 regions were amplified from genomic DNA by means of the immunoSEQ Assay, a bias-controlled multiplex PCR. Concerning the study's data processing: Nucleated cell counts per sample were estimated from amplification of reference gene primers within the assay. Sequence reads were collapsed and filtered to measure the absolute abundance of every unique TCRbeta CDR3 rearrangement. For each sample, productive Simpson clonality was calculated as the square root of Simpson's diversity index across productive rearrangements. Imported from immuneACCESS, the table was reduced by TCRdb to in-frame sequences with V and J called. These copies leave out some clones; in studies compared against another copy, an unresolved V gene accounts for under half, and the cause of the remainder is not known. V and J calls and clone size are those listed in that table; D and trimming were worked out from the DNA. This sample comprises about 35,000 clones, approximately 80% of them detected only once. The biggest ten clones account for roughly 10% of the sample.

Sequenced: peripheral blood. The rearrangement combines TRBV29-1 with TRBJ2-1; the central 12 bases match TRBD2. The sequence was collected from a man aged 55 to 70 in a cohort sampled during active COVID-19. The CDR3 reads CSVGTSGDYNEQFF. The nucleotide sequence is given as TGCAGCGTTGGGACTAGCGGGGACTACAATGAGCAGTTCTTC.